The entry below describes one T cell receptor (beta chain). Its antigen is as yet unknown. Treatment of the sample: roughly 19 received Ad26.COV2.S at low or high dose, single or two shots; five or six received placebo; per-sample allocation not given. The samples were gathered on day 63 after the first injection of vaccine or placebo. The CDR3 length is 13 residues. Germline V gives CDR1 GTSNPN, CDR2 SVGIG (reference sequence). Trimming shortened V by 1 base and J by 0 bases, and 4 bases separated the two germline ends. This record comes from a study of Ad26.COV2.S vaccination and SARS-CoV-2 variants. Study as a whole: This donor came from the COV1001 trial of Ad26.COV2.S. Study-wide results and caveats: Vaccine recipients posted higher spike-specific TCR breadth than their placebo counterparts.

Produced via immunoSEQ multiplex PCR; TCRdb's table is partial and in-frame only. The table lists fewer than 600,000 clones, roughly nine tenths of them singletons. The genes are TRBV30 and TRBJ1-5; D is unresolved. The sequencing used peripheral blood, collected in a trial of Ad26.COV2.S vaccine versus placebo. The sequence was collected from a person between 18 and 65 years old who received the Ad26.COV2.S COVID-19 vaccine or a placebo. The CDR3 bases are TGTGCCTGGAGTGAAAGTAGCAATCAGCCCCAGCATTTT. Residues: CAWSESSNQPQHF.